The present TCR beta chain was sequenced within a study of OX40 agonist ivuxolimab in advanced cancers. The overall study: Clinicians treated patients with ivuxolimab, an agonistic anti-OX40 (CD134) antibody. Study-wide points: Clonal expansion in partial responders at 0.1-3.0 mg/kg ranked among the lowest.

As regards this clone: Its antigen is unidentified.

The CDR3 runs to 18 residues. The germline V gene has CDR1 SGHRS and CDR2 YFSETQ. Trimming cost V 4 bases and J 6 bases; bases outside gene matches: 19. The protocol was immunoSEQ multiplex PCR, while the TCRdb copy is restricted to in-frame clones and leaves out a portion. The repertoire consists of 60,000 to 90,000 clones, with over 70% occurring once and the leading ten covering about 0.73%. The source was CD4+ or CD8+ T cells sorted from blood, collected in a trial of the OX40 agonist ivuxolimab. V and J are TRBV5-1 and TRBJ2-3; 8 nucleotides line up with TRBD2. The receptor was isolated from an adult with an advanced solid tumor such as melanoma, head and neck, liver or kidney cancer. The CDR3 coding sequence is TGCGCCAGCAGCCCCTCGGGGGGCGGGAGGACCTCGAGGGATACGCAGTATTTT. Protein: CASSPSGGGRTSRDTQYF.